There are a few counts of the clone carrying this TCR beta chain. This sample stems from a study of T and B cells in COVID-19 patients. The overall study: Peripheral blood came from COVID-19 patients with active infection or after recovery. Median age was 34 years in the recovered cohort and 67 years in the active-infection cohort.

Blood genomic DNA input for TRB amplification was about 240-500 ng. V lost 4 bases, J lost 3 bases, and 6 bases stayed unmatched. The CDR3 spans 15 residues. Germline CDR1 reads SGHNT; CDR2 reads YYREEE (reference sequence). Multiplex PCR with BIOMED2 TRB-A/B primer pools amplified TRB rearrangements. TCRdb reanalysed the multiplex PCR reads using MiXCR and keeps one entry per CDR3 protein. The table records approximately 16,000 distinct CDR3 sequences, 25% to 35% of them present only once. The material sequenced was blood. The V call is TRBV5-4, the J call TRBJ1-3; 8 bases align to TRBD1. This sequence originates from a human donor who had recovered from COVID-19. The CDR3 loop is CASSLQGAGGNTIYF. CDR3 sequence (DNA): TGTGCCAGCAGCCTTCAGGGGGCTGGTGGAAACACCATATATTTT.